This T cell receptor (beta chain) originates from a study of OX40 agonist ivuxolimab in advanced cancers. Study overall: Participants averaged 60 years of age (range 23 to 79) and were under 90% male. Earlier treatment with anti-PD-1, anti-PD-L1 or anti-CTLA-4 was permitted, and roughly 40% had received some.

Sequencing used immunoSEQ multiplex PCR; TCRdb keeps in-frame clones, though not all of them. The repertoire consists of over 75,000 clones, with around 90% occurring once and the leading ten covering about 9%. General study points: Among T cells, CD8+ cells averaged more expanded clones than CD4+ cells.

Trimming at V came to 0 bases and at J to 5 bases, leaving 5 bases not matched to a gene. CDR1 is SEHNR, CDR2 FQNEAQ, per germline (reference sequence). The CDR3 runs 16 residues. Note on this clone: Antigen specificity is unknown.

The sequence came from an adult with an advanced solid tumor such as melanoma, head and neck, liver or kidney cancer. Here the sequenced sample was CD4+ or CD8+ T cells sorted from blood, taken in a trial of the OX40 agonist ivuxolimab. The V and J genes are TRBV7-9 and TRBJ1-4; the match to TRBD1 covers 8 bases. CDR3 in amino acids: CASSLADRGLNEKLFF. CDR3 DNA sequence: TGTGCCAGCAGCTTAGCTGACAGGGGTCTAAATGAAAAACTGTTTTTT.